This T cell receptor (beta chain) emerged from a study of intratumoral heterogeneity in liver cancer. For the study in its entirety: In the full cohort of 14 patients, the median age was roughly 65 years and the majority of patients were male. A total of 70 to 80 multiregional samples from roughly 14 HCC patients, consisting of more than 45 tumoral and 20 adjacent nontumoral regions, were included in the overall cohort. RNA-seq, DNA sequencing, TCR-seq and SNP array data from multiple regions of hepatocellular carcinoma specimens were combined in the study to investigate intratumor heterogeneity. The paper's findings and limits, for the study overall: The authors noted a relatively low number of patients and under-sampled tumor-infiltrating lymphocyte representation as limitations. TCR sequencing reportedly confirmed RNA-seq-based estimates of regional differences in tumor-infiltrating lymphocyte burden. No significant difference in overall T cell clonality was found between tumor regions within either sequenced patient. In each sequenced patient, tumor region a showed significantly more unique T-cell clonal expansions than tumor region b.

The H label marked samples taken from distinct, geographically separated regions of the hepatocellular carcinoma nodule. Every patient had early-stage hepatocellular carcinoma and received no therapy prior to surgical resection. None of the sampled areas showed macroscopic evidence of necrosis or hemorrhage. TCR sequencing (ImmunoSeq) was performed on multiple regions from two patients. Frozen tissue samples from resection were taken at least 1 cm away from one another. Genomic DNA was isolated from bulk tissue with the DNeasy blood and tissue kit. Using the immunoSEQ assay, the TCR beta chain CDR3 regions were sequenced from genomic DNA. Rearranged VDJ segments were amplified with primers annealing to V and J segments. The original methods were these. The ImmunoSeq Analyzer software was used to calculate clonality and richness metrics. Fisher's exact test, supplemented by a beta-binomial method for added stringency, was applied to identify differentially abundant clones between regions. The table comes from immuneACCESS by way of TCRdb, which keeps in-frame sequences with V and J called. Part of the clones is missing from these tables; in studies checked, under half for an unresolved V gene and the rest for unknown reasons. For V, J and clone size, that table is used; D and trimming come from the DNA. The sample contains roughly 2,700 clones, around 75% of them found a single time. The leading ten clones occupy around 42% of the sample.

The trim is 5 bases for V and 2 bases for J, with a gap of 7 bases between the germline ends. The CDR1 and CDR2 encoded by the germline V gene are LGHNA and YNFKEQ. Taken from cysteine to phenylalanine, the CDR3 has 13 residues. Solely the CDR3 DNA is kept, with 39 bases framed from the first base. This clone is described as medium-sized (0.01 to 0.1%). Its recognized antigen is unknown. The sample holds no much larger clone one base away, and base qualities are not on file. The sequencing used tumor tissue, collected before any cancer treatment. This TCR was sampled from a woman aged 70-85 years with hepatocellular carcinoma. The chain is assembled from TRBV4-2 and TRBJ1-5; a confident D gene designation cannot be given. The DNA sequence is as follows: TGTGCCAGCAGCGTCGGTGGCAATCAGCCCCAGCATTTT. Its translation reads: CASSVGGNQPQHF.